This record concerns one T cell receptor beta chain sequence. Its antigen is not identified. The data belong to a study of cytomegalovirus exposure and HLA in healthy donors. On the study more broadly: For the approximately 410 genotyped donors, 81% fell within the Caucasian-associated ancestry cluster. Whole-study results and caveats: Later analysis associated a missense DCLRE1C variant with TCR beta V- and J-gene trimming.

Use of 60 Vbeta and 13 Jbeta primers characterized the PCR. Clones were read by immunoSEQ multiplex PCR, and TCRdb kept only the in-frame ones, dropping some. The profile shows fewer than 150,000 clones, around 80% of them singletons. Losses at the gene ends were 4 bases for V and 3 bases for J; bases not matched to a gene: 6. CDR3 length equals 15 residues. The germline CDR1 and CDR2 sequences are PRHDT and FYEKMQ (reference sequence). The chain uses TRBV13 and TRBJ1-3, with 7 bases matching TRBD1. The sequencing input was PBMCs. The origin of this receptor is a man aged 45-65 years in good health and CMV-seronegative. CDR3 amino acids: CASSSTAGGGNTIYF. The CDR3, as DNA: TGTGCCAGCAGCTCCACTGCAGGGGGTGGAAACACCATATATTTT. Full variable domain (remainder filled in from reference TRBV13 and TRBJ1-3): AAGVIQSPRHLIKEKRETATLKCYPIPRHDTVYWYQQGPGQDPQFLISFYEKMQSDKGSIPDRFSAQQFSDYHSELNMSSLELGDSALYFCASSSTAGGGNTIYFGEGSWLTVV.